This T cell receptor beta chain was sequenced for a study of cytomegalovirus exposure and HLA in healthy donors. PCR used 60 Vbeta primers and 13 Jbeta primers. Assay used: immunoSEQ multiplex PCR; TCRdb lists only in-frame clones, some missing. The sample includes approximately 150,000 clones, 80% to 85% of them seen just once. The CDR3 spans 13 residues. Germline V CDR1 and CDR2: SGDLS, YYNGEE. Sequenced sample: PBMCs. The chain joins TRBV9 to TRBJ2-3; TRBD2 is a possible D gene (5 bases). The source of this sequence is a man between 50 and 59 years old in good health and CMV-seropositive. The CDR3 DNA reads TGTGCGACTACCCCACTGAGCACAGATACGCAGTATTTT. Protein product: CATTPLSTDTQYF. Complete variable domain (other parts from reference TRBV9 and TRBJ2-3): DSGVTQTPKHLITATGQRVTLRCSPRSGDLSVYWYQQSLDQGLQFLIQYYNGEERAKGNILERFSAQQFPDLHSELNLSSLELGDSALYFCATTPLSTDTQYFGPGTRLTVL.